The 18 T cell receptor beta chains below come from one sample, sequenced in a study of radiation and T cells in renal cell carcinoma. Assay: immunoSEQ multiplex PCR; the TCRdb copy retains only in-frame clones and omits some. Among 120,000 to 150,000 clones listed, approximately 87% were seen once. Time point denoted: baseline pretreatment blood. Treatment described: 15 Gy SBRT to primary tumor, nephrectomy 4 weeks later. The specimen comprised blood, sampled from a patient whose treatment included radiotherapy and nephrectomy. The receptors come from a woman aged 50 to 65 with renal cell carcinoma.

This clone was recorded a few times. The chain has TRBV5-1 and TRBJ1-1; tentatively, D is TRBD1 (6 bases). Germline values: CDR1 SGHRS, CDR2 YFSETQ. This CDR3 region has 14 residues. V was shortened by 4 bases and J by 4 bases, with 14 bases between the two germline ends. CDR3 protein: CASSQQQQGTEAFF. The CDR3 DNA reads as TGCGCCAGCAGCCAGCAACAACAGGGCACTGAAGCTTTCTTT. Together with reference TRBV5-1 and TRBJ1-1, the CDR3 gives the full variable domain: KAGVTQTPRYLIKTRGQQVTLSCSPISGHRSVSWYQQTPGQGLQFLFEYFSETQRNKGNFPGRFSGRQFSNSRSEMNVSTLELGDSALYLCASSQQQQGTEAFFGQGTRLTVV.

The CDR3 DNA reads as TGTGCCAGCAGCCAAAGCGGCTCTGGGGCCAACGTCCTGACTTTC. Its protein is CASSQSGSGANVLTF. This chain links TRBV4-2 with TRBJ2-6, with D maybe TRBD2 (5 bases). Germline CDR1 and CDR2: LGHNA and YNFKEQ. This CDR3 has 15 residues. The V end was cut by 2 bases, the J end by 0 bases, with 5 bases between.

The rearrangement uses TRBV30 and TRBJ2-6; either TRBD1 or TRBD2 may supply D (5 bases each). Germline CDR1 reads GTSNPN; CDR2 reads SVGIG (reference sequence). V was clipped by 5 bases and J by 0 bases, with 17 bases between them. There are 17 residues in the CDR3. The CDR3 protein is CAWGRRDVLSGANVLTF. The CDR3 region has the DNA TGTGCCTGGGGAAGAAGGGACGTCCTCTCTGGGGCCAACGTCCTGACTTTC.

As regards this clone: Additional DNA sequences in this sample encode the identical CDR3. This sequence joins TRBV9 and TRBJ2-5; D perhaps matches TRBD1 (6 bases). Trimming shortened V by 2 bases and J by 4 bases, and 15 bases separated the two germline ends. Germline CDR1 and CDR2: SGDLS and YYNGEE. The CDR3 is 15 residues long. CDR3 nucleotides: TGTGCCAGCAGCGTGGCACAGGGCAGAGCAGAGACCCAGTACTTC. The encoded protein is CASSVAQGRAETQYF.

This chain links TRBV6-1 with TRBJ1-1; possible D gene TRBD1, 6 bases. Trimming stripped 6 bases from V and 1 base from J, with 15 bases between. The CDR3 is made up of 15 amino acids. The germline V gene has CDR1 MNHNS and CDR2 SASEGT. In nucleotides, the CDR3 is TGTGCCAGCAGGGGGGGGCTGGCAGGGAACACTGAAGCTTTCTTT. Protein: CASRGGLAGNTEAFF.

J is TRBJ1-2 and V is TRBV30; 9 bases are a match to TRBD1. Germline trimming cut 7 bases from V and 6 bases from J; bases unmatched to any gene: 9. CDR3 length: 13 residues. CDR1 and CDR2 (germline): GTSNPN, SVGIG (reference sequence). The DNA for the CDR3 is TGTGCCTTTCGGGACAGGGATTTTGATGGCTACACCTTC. It encodes CAFRDRDFDGYTF.

V usage is TRBV5-5 and J usage is TRBJ1-5; D remains unclear. V was cut by 4 bases and J by 7 bases, with 12 bases left in between. This CDR3 is built from 13 residues. Germline CDR1 SGHKS, CDR2 YYEKEE (reference sequence). The CDR3 region is CASSMRVGQPQHF. The CDR3 bases are TGTGCCAGCAGCATGAGGGTGGGGCAGCCCCAGCATTTT.

This clone was seen only a few times. The rearrangement uses TRBV28 and TRBJ2-1; TRBD2 matches 9 bases. This CDR3 contains 13 residues. Germline V CDR1 and CDR2: MDHEN, SYDVKM. The V and J ends lost 9 bases and 8 bases, in that order; junction bases with no gene match: 8. The CDR3 nucleotides read TGTGCCAGTAGCGGGAGTGCCAAGGATGAGCAGTTCTTC. The encoded protein is CASSGSAKDEQFF.

V is TRBV5-1 and J is TRBJ1-2; TRBD1 might be the D (6 bases). CDR3 size: 15 residues. Germline V CDR1 and CDR2: SGHRS, YFSETQ. V lost 4 bases, J lost 4 bases, and 17 bases lay in between. As DNA, the CDR3 is TGCGCCAGCAGCCGTCTTATCGGACAGTCCTATGGCTACACCTTC. Encoded protein: CASSRLIGQSYGYTF. Complete variable domain (other parts from reference TRBV5-1 and TRBJ1-2): KAGVTQTPRYLIKTRGQQVTLSCSPISGHRSVSWYQQTPGQGLQFLFEYFSETQRNKGNFPGRFSGRQFSNSRSEMNVSTLELGDSALYLCASSRLIGQSYGYTFGSGTRLTVV.

The J gene is TRBJ2-5, the V gene TRBV15; 8 positions agree with TRBD1. V lost 6 bases and J lost 5; bases outside the gene matches: 11. The CDR3 contains 15 residues. Germline V gives CDR1 LNHNV, CDR2 YYDKDF (reference sequence). CDR3 nucleotide sequence: TGTGCCACCAGTATCCCTACAGGGGGAGGCGAGACCCAGTACTTC. This encodes CATSIPTGGGETQYF.

The V gene is TRBV7-2, the J gene TRBJ2-7, with 9 bases aligning to TRBD1. The CDR3 is made up of 15 amino acids. V trimming: 5 bases; J trimming: 5 bases; junction bases outside the gene matches: 10. The germline CDR1 and CDR2 sequences are SGHTA and FQGNSA. CDR3 nucleotides: TGTGCCAGCAGCCTTCGGGGACAGGGCTTCGACGAGCAGTACTTC. Encoded protein: CASSLRGQGFDEQYF.

This chain joins TRBV19 and TRBJ2-3; D is possibly TRBD2 (6 bases). This CDR3 has 16 residues. The germline V gene has CDR1 LNHDA and CDR2 SQIVND (reference sequence). The germline V and J ends were trimmed by 5 bases and 4 bases, with 19 bases remaining between them. The CDR3 DNA reads TGTGCCAGTAGTCCTAAAGGGCGGGACGCTTCAGATACGCAGTATTTT. Encoded protein: CASSPKGRDASDTQYF.

A single count supports this clone. The chain has TRBV28 and TRBJ2-5, with 7 bases fitting TRBD2. Germline V gene sequence: CDR1 MDHEN, CDR2 SYDVKM. This CDR3 is built from 14 residues. V lost 7 bases, J lost 4 bases, and 9 bases stayed unmatched. In nucleotides, the CDR3 is TGTGCCAGCACCTCGGGGGGAAACGCAGAGACCCAGTACTTC. Translated, it gives CASTSGGNAETQYF.

CDR3: CASSGTTTTDTQYF. DNA for the CDR3: TGTGCCAGCAGCGGAACCACTACCACAGATACGCAGTATTTT. This chain connects TRBV7-2 to TRBJ2-3; no clear D gene. CDR3 size: 14 residues. In germline, CDR1 is SGHTA, CDR2 FQGNSA. V was shortened by 5 bases and J by 2 bases, with 11 bases between the two germline ends.

The chain is built from TRBV5-1 and TRBJ1-5; D perhaps matches TRBD1 (5 bases). V lost 0 bases and J 6 bases, leaving 13 bases between the germline ends. The CDR3 contains 15 residues. Germline assignment: CDR1 SGHRS and CDR2 YFSETQ. CDR3 loop: CASSLEAGGGQPQHF. In DNA form, the CDR3 reads TGCGCCAGCAGCTTGGAGGCCGGCGGGGGTCAGCCCCAGCATTTT.

The chain uses TRBV30 and TRBJ1-1; D may be TRBD1 (6 bases). Germline loops: CDR1 GTSNPN, CDR2 SVGIG (reference sequence). CDR3 size: 14 residues. Trimming removed 3 bases at V and 1 base at J, with 12 bases between. The CDR3 DNA is TGTGCCTGGAGACTCGGAGGGGGGAACACTGAAGCTTTCTTT. The encoded protein is CAWRLGGGNTEAFF.

The CDR3 DNA reads as TGTGCCATCAGTGAGTCGGACATCTCTCGTGGCTACACCTTC. Translated, it gives CAISESDISRGYTF. The rearrangement links TRBV10-3 to TRBJ1-2; a weak D match, TRBD1 (5 bases). The germline gives CDR1 ENHRY, CDR2 SYGVKD. The V and J ends lost 0 bases and 7 bases respectively, with 12 bases between them. This CDR3 is 14 amino acids long.

This clone was detected only a few times. The chain uses TRBV2 and TRBJ1-2; D ambiguous. Germline CDR1 and CDR2: SNHLY and FYNNEI. The CDR3 sequence is 12 residues long. V lost 6 bases and J lost 7, with 12 bases in between. The DNA of the CDR3 is TGTGCCAGCAGACTACGGCCAGTTGGCTACACCTTC. Amino acid sequence: CASRLRPVGYTF.